The 27 T cell receptor beta chains below were found in one sample sequenced in a study of CD8 T cells in ankylosing spondylitis. TCRdb processed the 5' RACE reads anew with MiXCR; each CDR3 protein has one entry. The sample includes just over 350,000 distinct CDR3 sequences, about 20% of them seen just once. Sequencing input: blood, either unsorted or a sorted T cell fraction (not recorded which). All receptors derive from a male donor with ankylosing spondylitis or in good health (not recorded which).

This clonotype was seen only a few times. This chain joins TRBV4-1 and TRBJ2-1, with D perhaps matching TRBD1 (6 bases). The CDR3 runs to 17 residues. Germline loops: CDR1 MGHRA, CDR2 YSYEKL. Trimming shortened V by 1 base and J by 0 bases, and 13 bases separated the two germline ends. CDR3 protein: CASSQVGGSSSYNEQFF. CDR3 nucleotide sequence: TGCGCCAGCAGCCAAGTTGGGGGCTCGAGCTCCTACAATGAGCAGTTCTTC.

The chain combines TRBV4-1 with TRBJ2-2; the D gene is possibly TRBD2 (6 bases). Between the trimmed V and J ends, which lost 2 bases and 1 base, there was a span of 17 bases. This CDR3 has 18 amino acids. Germline V lookup: CDR1 MGHRA, CDR2 YSYEKL. CDR3 DNA sequence: TGCGCCAGCAGCCAAATACCGGGACTTCTAATGAACACCGGGGAGCTGTTTTTT. Translating gives CASSQIPGLLMNTGELFF.

This clonotype has a handful of counts. The J gene is TRBJ2-3, the V gene TRBV5-1; the match to TRBD2 covers 11 bases. The CDR3 totals 18 residues. Trimming removed 4 bases from V and 4 bases from J; junction bases left unmatched: 14. The germline gives CDR1 SGHRS, CDR2 YFSETQ. CDR3 in DNA: TGCGCCAGCAGCCCCAGTGTAGCGGGGGGGCTGCCGGCAGATACGCAGTATTTT. This translates into CASSPSVAGGLPADTQYF.

The chain combines TRBV28 with TRBJ2-5; 7 bases are shared with TRBD1. In germline, CDR1 is MDHEN, CDR2 SYDVKM. The junction had 11 bases not matched to a gene; V was cut back by 3 bases and J by 1 base. This CDR3 has 17 residues. The CDR3 nucleotides read TGTGCCAGCAGTTTCCCTTTTCCTCGACAGGGCCAAGAGACCCAGTACTTC. This sequence encodes CASSFPFPRQGQETQYF.

The CDR3 region has the DNA TGTGCCACCAGTGATCGGCTTCGTGGGAACGAGCAGTACTTC. This translates into CATSDRLRGNEQYF. V is TRBV24-1 and J is TRBJ2-7, with D unresolved. Trimming stripped 3 bases from V and 5 bases from J, with 13 bases between. Germline assignment: CDR1 KGHDR and CDR2 SFDVKD. This CDR3 is built from 14 residues.

This clonotype was found once. The J gene is TRBJ2-6, the V gene TRBV28, with 9 bases aligning to TRBD1. V lost 6 bases to trimming and J lost 4 bases; unmatched junction nucleotides: 7. Looked up from germline, CDR1 is MDHEN and CDR2 is SYDVKM. This CDR3 spans 16 amino acids. CDR3 sequence (DNA): TGTGCCAGCAGCCTACAGGGGGCGGGGGGGGCCAACGTCCTGACTTTC. Its protein product is CASSLQGAGGANVLTF.

This clonotype was seen a few times. This chain links TRBV20-1 with TRBJ2-1; 7 nucleotides line up with TRBD1. J was trimmed by 1 base and V by 2 bases; bases with no gene match: 2. Per germline, CDR1 DFQATT and CDR2 SNEGSKA (reference sequence). The CDR3 contains 14 residues. The CDR3 coding sequence is TGCAGTGCTAGAACAGGGGTTTCCTACAATGAGCAGTTCTTC. Translated, it gives CSARTGVSYNEQFF.

The rearrangement joins TRBV10-1 to TRBJ2-3; D not certain. The V gene lost 5 bases and the J gene lost 6 bases, with 9 bases spanning the gap. The CDR3 extends over 12 amino acids. CDR1 is WNHNN, CDR2 SYGVQD, per germline (reference sequence). Here the CDR3 reads CASSLEWDTQYF. The CDR3 DNA reads as TGCGCCAGCAGTCTAGAATGGGATACGCAGTATTTT.

This clonotype was seen more than once but under ten times. The chain is built from TRBV10-3 and TRBJ2-7; D ambiguous. The CDR3 runs to 14 residues. Trimming stripped 0 bases from V and 3 bases from J, with 9 bases between. CDR1 ENHRY and CDR2 SYGVKD come from the germline V gene. This chain's CDR3 is CAISESSLLYEQYF. CDR3 bases: TGTGCCATCAGTGAGTCGAGCCTCCTCTACGAGCAGTACTTC.

The chain couples TRBV5-5 to TRBJ2-7, with D possibly matching TRBD1 (6 bases). There are 16 residues in the CDR3. The ends were cut back, 4 bases at V and 5 bases at J, with 22 bases in the middle. The germline CDR1 and CDR2 sequences are SGHKS and YYEKEE (reference sequence). CDR3 loop: CASSLGRDTLMDEQYF. The CDR3 DNA is TGTGCCAGCAGCCTCGGCCGGGACACCTTGATGGACGAGCAGTACTTC.

The CDR3 is CSASQGTTEAFF. The DNA for the CDR3 is TGCAGTGCTAGCCAGGGGACCACTGAAGCTTTCTTT. V gene TRBV20-1 combines with J gene TRBJ1-1, with TRBD1 as a possible D gene (6 bases). This CDR3 is built from 12 residues. V was pared by 3 bases and J by 4 bases, with 9 bases between. Per germline, CDR1 DFQATT and CDR2 SNEGSKA (reference sequence).

The chain couples TRBV10-2 to TRBJ2-7; a possible D gene is TRBD2 (5 bases). The CDR3 totals 14 residues. The V and J ends lost 2 bases and 1 base respectively, with 9 bases between them. Germline V CDR1 and CDR2: WSHSY, SAAADI. In DNA form, the CDR3 reads TGCGCCAGCAGTGAGGAGGGTCCGTCCTACGAGCAGTACTTC. Its translation is CASSEEGPSYEQYF.

The chain combines TRBV27 with TRBJ2-7; TRBD1 is a possible D gene (5 bases). The germline V and J ends were trimmed by 5 bases and 0 bases, with 17 bases remaining between them. The CDR3 contains 16 residues. The germline gives CDR1 MNHEY, CDR2 SMNVEV (reference sequence). CDR3: CASSPLLGLSSYEQYF. The CDR3 region has the DNA TGTGCCAGCAGTCCCCTGTTGGGGCTGTCCTCCTACGAGCAGTACTTC.

There are a few counts of this clonotype. The J gene is TRBJ2-3, the V gene TRBV5-5; TRBD1 matches at 9 bases. V was pared by 2 bases and J by 6 bases, with 7 bases of the junction left unmatched. CDR1 is SGHKS and CDR2 is YYEKEE in the germline V gene (reference sequence). CDR3 size: 15 residues. The CDR3 DNA is TGTGCCAGCAGCTTCCGGGACAGGGAGGTGGATACGCAGTATTTT. This gives the protein CASSFRDREVDTQYF.

There are a few counts of this clonotype. This chain uses TRBV3-1 with TRBJ1-1; D not resolved. V was pared by 1 base and J by 1 base, with 7 bases between. This CDR3 has 14 residues. Per the germline V gene, CDR1 is LGHDT and CDR2 is YNNKEL (reference sequence). CDR3 residues: CASSQAIENTEAFF. In DNA, the CDR3 is TGTGCCAGCAGCCAAGCCATAGAGAACACTGAAGCTTTCTTT.

This clonotype was observed a single time. The chain couples TRBV12-3 or TRBV12-4 to TRBJ2-1, with a weak D call TRBD2 (5 bases). The CDR3 runs to 17 residues. V was clipped by 4 bases and J by 3 bases, with 19 bases between them. This CDR3 is CASSSSRPVTNYNEQFF. Written as DNA, the CDR3 is TGTGCCAGCAGTTCATCGAGACCGGTGACTAACTACAATGAGCAGTTCTTC.

The table lists this clonotype with a few counts. The junction differs from germline at one of its ends, possibly a read error. The genes are TRBV5-6 and TRBJ2-7; D is perhaps TRBD1 or TRBD2 (5 bases each). The CDR3 totals 15 residues. Per the germline V gene, CDR1 is SGHDT and CDR2 is YYEEEE. Written as DNA, the CDR3 is TGTGCCAGCAGCTTGGCCGGGGCTTCCTCCCACGAGCAGTACTTC. It codes for CASSLAGASSHEQYF. Using reference TRBV5-6 and TRBJ2-7 for the parts outside the CDR3, the full variable domain is DAGVTQSPTHLIKTRGQQVTLRCSPKSGHDTVSWYQQALGQGPQFIFQYYEEEERQRGNFPDRFSGHQFPNYSSELNVNALLLGDSALYLCASSLAGASSHEQYFGPGTRLTVT.

The chain recombines TRBV4-1 with TRBJ2-3; possibly TRBD2 for D (7 bases). With 2 bases removed from V and 0 bases from J, the gap between germline ends came to 15 bases. The germline V gene encodes CDR1 MGHRA and CDR2 YSYEKL. The CDR3 is made up of 17 amino acids. The CDR3 sequence: CASSQSGGPPSTDTQYF. In nucleotides, the CDR3 is TGCGCCAGCAGCCAATCGGGGGGCCCACCTAGCACAGATACGCAGTATTTT.

This clonotype was observed once. The chain joins TRBV2 to TRBJ2-5; D assignment may be TRBD1 or TRBD2 (5 bases each). Trimming removed 5 bases at V and 5 bases at J, with 18 bases between. CDR1 and CDR2 (germline): SNHLY, FYNNEI. This CDR3 has 15 amino acids. The CDR3: CASSPFPQGEETQYF. The CDR3 DNA follows: TGTGCCAGCAGTCCCTTTCCCCAGGGAGAGGAGACCCAGTACTTC.

This clonotype was found a few times. V gene TRBV12-3 or TRBV12-4 combines with J gene TRBJ2-1, with 10 bases fitting TRBD2. The CDR3 extends over 15 amino acids. With V trimmed by 6 bases and J by 9 bases, 11 bases remained unmatched. The CDR3 reads CASSLTSGAWIEQFF. In DNA, the CDR3 is TGTGCCAGCAGCCTTACTAGCGGGGCTTGGATTGAGCAGTTCTTC.

The V call is TRBV27, the J call TRBJ2-2; 8 bases match TRBD2. Looked up from germline, CDR1 is MNHEY and CDR2 is SMNVEV (reference sequence). Trimming cost V 2 bases and J 0 bases; bases outside gene matches: 5. CDR3 length equals 17 residues. The CDR3 nucleotides are TGTGCCAGCAGTTTAGCGAGCGGGGGCCCGAACACCGGGGAGCTGTTTTTT. It translates to CASSLASGGPNTGELFF.

The CDR3 DNA reads TGTGCCAGCAGTTTAGAACAGGGCGTTGCCGGGGAGCTGTTTTTT. Its translation is CASSLEQGVAGELFF. The chain recombines TRBV12-3 or TRBV12-4 with TRBJ2-2; D is perhaps TRBD1 (6 bases). This CDR3 spans 15 amino acids. With 1 base removed from V and 6 bases from J, the gap between germline ends came to 12 bases.

This clonotype was observed a few times. The chain combines TRBV7-9 with TRBJ1-4; 7 nucleotides agree with TRBD1. Germline CDR1 and CDR2: SEHNR and FQNEAQ (reference sequence). V trimming: 3 bases; J trimming: 4 bases; junction bases outside the gene matches: 2. This CDR3 is 14 amino acids long. The CDR3 DNA reads TGTGCCAGCAGCTTCCGGGACAGTAATGAAAAACTGTTTTTT. Translation: CASSFRDSNEKLFF.

This chain joins TRBV5-5 and TRBJ2-7; D not resolved. The CDR3 loop spans 12 amino acids. The germline CDR1 and CDR2 sequences are SGHKS and YYEKEE (reference sequence). V lost 3 bases, J lost 3 bases, and 7 bases lay in between. The CDR3 DNA reads as TGTGCCAGCAGCTATGATCACTACGAGCAGTACTTC. Translating gives CASSYDHYEQYF.

This clonotype came up a few times. The chain carries TRBV7-6 and TRBJ2-3, with D possibly TRBD1 on 6 matching bases. Trimming stripped 5 bases from V and 5 bases from J, with 17 bases between. Germline CDR1 SGHVS, CDR2 FNYEAQ. The CDR3 is 15 amino acids. The CDR3 loop is CASSPPAGAEDTQYF. DNA of the CDR3: TGTGCCAGCAGCCCCCCCGCAGGGGCTGAAGATACGCAGTATTTT.

This sequence joins TRBV12-3 or TRBV12-4 and TRBJ1-2; no firm D call. Trimming removed 3 bases at V and 6 bases at J, with 11 bases between. This CDR3 contains 13 residues. The CDR3 sequence is CASSLVLGDGYTF. Written as DNA, the CDR3 is TGTGCCAGCAGTTTGGTTCTGGGTGATGGCTACACCTTC.

J is TRBJ1-2 and V is TRBV20-1; 9 nucleotides line up with TRBD1. With 5 bases clipped from V and 4 bases from J, the junction kept 8 bases outside the gene matches. This CDR3 has 14 amino acids. Germline V gene data show CDR1 as DFQATT and CDR2 as SNEGSKA (reference sequence). CDR3 nucleotide sequence: TGCAGTGCTCCCGGGGGACAGGGAACCTATGGCTACACCTTC. It specifies CSAPGGQGTYGYTF.